This is a list of T cell receptor beta chains from one sample in a study of OX40 agonist ivuxolimab in advanced cancers. Produced via immunoSEQ multiplex PCR; TCRdb's table is partial and in-frame only. The sample includes more than 15,000 clones, roughly 81% of them seen just once. This specimen consisted of CD4+ or CD8+ T cells sorted from blood, obtained in a trial of the OX40 agonist ivuxolimab. These receptors were taken from an adult with an advanced solid tumor such as melanoma, head and neck, liver or kidney cancer. The CDR3 runs from the conserved cysteine through the conserved F or W. The D gene is left open where the match is weak. A row's size may be missing; if present it is once, few, many or a size class.

abundance	len	d_gene	v_gene	j_gene	CDR3nt	CDR3aa
-	14	-	TRBV5-1	TRBJ1-1	TGCGCCAGCAGCTTCGGCAAGGGTCCCACTGAAGCTTTCTTT	CASSFGKGPTEAFF
-	13	-	TRBV9	TRBJ2-1	TGTGCCAGCAGCGTAGACAGTTACAATGAGCAGTTCTTC	CASSVDSYNEQFF
-	15	TRBD1	TRBV5-4	TRBJ1-2	TGTGCCAGCAGCTGGACAGGGGGCGCGTACTATGGCTACACCTTC	CASSWTGGAYYGYTF
few	15	-	TRBV9	TRBJ2-3	TGTGCCAGCAGCGTAGTTGGCGATTTCGGAGATACGCAGTATTTT	CASSVVGDFGDTQYF
-	14	-	TRBV5-5	TRBJ2-7	TGTGCCAGCAGCTTTGGGGGGGCTCCCTACGAGCAGTACTTC	CASSFGGAPYEQYF
-	16	-	TRBV7-2	TRBJ2-5	TGTGCCAGCAGCACTGGCGCAGGGGCCACCCAAGAGACCCAGTACTTC	CASSTGAGATQETQYF
-	14	-	TRBV28	TRBJ1-2	TGTGCCAGCAGAGCTCCCGGGGGCGGCTATGGCTACACCTTC	CASRAPGGGYGYTF
-	16	TRBD2	TRBV27	TRBJ2-7	TGTGCCAGCAGTCTAAACGGACTAGCGGGGTCGTACGAGCAGTACTTC	CASSLNGLAGSYEQYF
-	18	-	TRBV28	TRBJ2-7	TGTGCCAGCAGTTTTTTATTTCAGTGGGCAGGCCTTGAGGACGAGCAGTACTTC	CASSFLFQWAGLEDEQYF
few	13	TRBD1	TRBV7-2	TRBJ2-2	TGTGCCATCGGGGACAGGGGTCCCGGGGAGCTGTTTTTT	CAIGDRGPGELFF
-	15	TRBD1	TRBV28	TRBJ2-7	TGTGCCAGCAGTCTAAGGGGGCTGCGGTCCTACGAGCAGTACTTC	CASSLRGLRSYEQYF
-	15	TRBD1	TRBV7-3	TRBJ2-2	TGTGCCAGCAGATCCGGGACAGGGGTTTCCGGGGAGCTGTTTTTT	CASRSGTGVSGELFF
-	16	-	TRBV5-6	TRBJ2-7	TGTGCCAGCAGCTTGTTCGTGGGCCGGGGCTCCTACGAGCAGTACTTC	CASSLFVGRGSYEQYF
-	17	TRBD1	TRBV4-3	TRBJ1-5	TGCGCCAGCAGCCAAGGGGTAGGGGGCTTTAGCAATCAGCCCCAGCATTTT	CASSQGVGGFSNQPQHF
-	13	-	TRBV5-6	TRBJ2-5	TGTGCCAGCAGCTTACGGGGACAAGAGACCCAGTACTTC	CASSLRGQETQYF
few	15	-	TRBV30	TRBJ2-5	TGTGCCTGGAGCGTAGAGGGGGGGGTCACGGAGACCCAGTACTTC	CAWSVEGGVTETQYF
large	13	-	TRBV4-3	TRBJ2-3	TGCGCCAGCAGCCAAGATTTGACAGATACGCAGTATTTT	CASSQDLTDTQYF
-	15	TRBD1	TRBV12-5	TRBJ2-7	TGTGCTAGTGGCCAGGAGCAGGGGGCGCCGGGGGAGCAGTACTTC	CASGQEQGAPGEQYF
few	13	TRBD1	TRBV27	TRBJ1-2	TGTGCCAGCACCGGGACAGAGAGCTATGGCTACACCTTC	CASTGTESYGYTF
-	11	-	TRBV9	TRBJ1-1	TGTGCCAGCGAGAGGCTAACTGAAGCTTTCTTT	CASERLTEAFF
-	13	-	TRBV27	TRBJ2-7	TGTGCCAGCAGTACAAGTCTAGGCTACGAGCAGTACTTC	CASSTSLGYEQYF
-	11	-	TRBV6-5	TRBJ1-2	TGTGCCAGCAGTCCGGGCTATGGCTACACCTTC	CASSPGYGYTF
once	14	-	TRBV6-5	TRBJ2-1	TGTGCCAGCAGTGATAGCGGATACTACAATGAGCAGTTCTTC	CASSDSGYYNEQFF
-	17	TRBD1	TRBV27	TRBJ2-6	TGTGCCAGCAGTTCGACAGGGGGTTTATCTGGGGCCAACGTCCTGACTTTC	CASSSTGGLSGANVLTF
-	15	-	TRBV28	TRBJ1-5	TGTGCCAGCAGTTTATTAGGGGACCTCAATCAGCCCCAGCATTTT	CASSLLGDLNQPQHF
-	13	-	TRBV4-1	TRBJ2-7	TGCGCCAGCAGCGCTGGGCAGGTGGGGGAGCAGTACTTC	CASSAGQVGEQYF
few	14	-	TRBV5-6	TRBJ1-2	TGTGCCAGCAGCTTGTTTCGGTCCACGAAAGGCTACACCTTC	CASSLFRSTKGYTF
-	15	TRBD2	TRBV27	TRBJ2-1	TGTGCCAGCAGTTTATGGGAGGGCCGGAGTAATGAGCAGTTCTTC	CASSLWEGRSNEQFF
-	18	TRBD1	TRBV10-1	TRBJ2-6	TGCGCCAGCAGTGAGTCGGGGACAGGGGGCGCTGGGGCCAACGTCCTGACTTTC	CASSESGTGGAGANVLTF
-	14	-	TRBV13	TRBJ2-7	TGTGCCAGCAGCCCATCGGGGAAGCCCTACGAGCAGTACTTC	CASSPSGKPYEQYF
-	15	-	TRBV18	TRBJ2-3	TGTGCCAGCTCACCACCCGAGATGGGCACAGATACGCAGTATTTT	CASSPPEMGTDTQYF
-	12	-	TRBV6-5	TRBJ2-2	TGTGCCAGCTGGACAGCTACCGGGGAGCTGTTTTTT	CASWTATGELFF
-	15	-	TRBV4-1	TRBJ2-2	TGCGCCAGCAGCCAACAGGGGGGGAGTGCCGGGGAGCTGTTTTTT	CASSQQGGSAGELFF
-	14	-	TRBV5-1	TRBJ1-2	TGCGCCAGCAGCACGGACCAGCCCCCCTATGGCTACACCTTC	CASSTDQPPYGYTF
-	17	TRBD1	TRBV27	TRBJ1-6	TGTGCCAGCAGGCCGGGACAGGGGTTGGGCAATAATTCACCCCTCCACTTT	CASRPGQGLGNNSPLHF
-	15	TRBD2	TRBV19	TRBJ2-7	TGTGCCAGTAGTACTTTAGCGGGAGTGGCATCCGAGCAGTACTTC	CASSTLAGVASEQYF
-	15	-	TRBV4-3	TRBJ1-1	TGCGCCAGCAGCCAAGAGGGACACGTGAACACTGAAGCTTTCTTT	CASSQEGHVNTEAFF
-	14	TRBD1	TRBV27	TRBJ2-7	TGTGCCAGCCTGGACAGGAACGGCCGGTACGAGCAGTACTTC	CASLDRNGRYEQYF
-	14	TRBD1	TRBV5-6	TRBJ2-7	TGTGCCAGCAGTCCTGGACAGGGTTCATACGAGCAGTACTTC	CASSPGQGSYEQYF
-	11	-	TRBV11-2	TRBJ1-2	TGTGCCAGCAGCTTAGGTGCTGGCTACACCTTC	CASSLGAGYTF
-	13	-	TRBV5-5	TRBJ1-1	TGTGCCAGCAGCTACCCCCTTGGGGTTGAAGCTTTCTTT	CASSYPLGVEAFF
-	15	-	TRBV9	TRBJ1-2	TGTGCCAGCAGCGTAGTCGCAGAGACTAACTATGGCTACACCTTC	CASSVVAETNYGYTF